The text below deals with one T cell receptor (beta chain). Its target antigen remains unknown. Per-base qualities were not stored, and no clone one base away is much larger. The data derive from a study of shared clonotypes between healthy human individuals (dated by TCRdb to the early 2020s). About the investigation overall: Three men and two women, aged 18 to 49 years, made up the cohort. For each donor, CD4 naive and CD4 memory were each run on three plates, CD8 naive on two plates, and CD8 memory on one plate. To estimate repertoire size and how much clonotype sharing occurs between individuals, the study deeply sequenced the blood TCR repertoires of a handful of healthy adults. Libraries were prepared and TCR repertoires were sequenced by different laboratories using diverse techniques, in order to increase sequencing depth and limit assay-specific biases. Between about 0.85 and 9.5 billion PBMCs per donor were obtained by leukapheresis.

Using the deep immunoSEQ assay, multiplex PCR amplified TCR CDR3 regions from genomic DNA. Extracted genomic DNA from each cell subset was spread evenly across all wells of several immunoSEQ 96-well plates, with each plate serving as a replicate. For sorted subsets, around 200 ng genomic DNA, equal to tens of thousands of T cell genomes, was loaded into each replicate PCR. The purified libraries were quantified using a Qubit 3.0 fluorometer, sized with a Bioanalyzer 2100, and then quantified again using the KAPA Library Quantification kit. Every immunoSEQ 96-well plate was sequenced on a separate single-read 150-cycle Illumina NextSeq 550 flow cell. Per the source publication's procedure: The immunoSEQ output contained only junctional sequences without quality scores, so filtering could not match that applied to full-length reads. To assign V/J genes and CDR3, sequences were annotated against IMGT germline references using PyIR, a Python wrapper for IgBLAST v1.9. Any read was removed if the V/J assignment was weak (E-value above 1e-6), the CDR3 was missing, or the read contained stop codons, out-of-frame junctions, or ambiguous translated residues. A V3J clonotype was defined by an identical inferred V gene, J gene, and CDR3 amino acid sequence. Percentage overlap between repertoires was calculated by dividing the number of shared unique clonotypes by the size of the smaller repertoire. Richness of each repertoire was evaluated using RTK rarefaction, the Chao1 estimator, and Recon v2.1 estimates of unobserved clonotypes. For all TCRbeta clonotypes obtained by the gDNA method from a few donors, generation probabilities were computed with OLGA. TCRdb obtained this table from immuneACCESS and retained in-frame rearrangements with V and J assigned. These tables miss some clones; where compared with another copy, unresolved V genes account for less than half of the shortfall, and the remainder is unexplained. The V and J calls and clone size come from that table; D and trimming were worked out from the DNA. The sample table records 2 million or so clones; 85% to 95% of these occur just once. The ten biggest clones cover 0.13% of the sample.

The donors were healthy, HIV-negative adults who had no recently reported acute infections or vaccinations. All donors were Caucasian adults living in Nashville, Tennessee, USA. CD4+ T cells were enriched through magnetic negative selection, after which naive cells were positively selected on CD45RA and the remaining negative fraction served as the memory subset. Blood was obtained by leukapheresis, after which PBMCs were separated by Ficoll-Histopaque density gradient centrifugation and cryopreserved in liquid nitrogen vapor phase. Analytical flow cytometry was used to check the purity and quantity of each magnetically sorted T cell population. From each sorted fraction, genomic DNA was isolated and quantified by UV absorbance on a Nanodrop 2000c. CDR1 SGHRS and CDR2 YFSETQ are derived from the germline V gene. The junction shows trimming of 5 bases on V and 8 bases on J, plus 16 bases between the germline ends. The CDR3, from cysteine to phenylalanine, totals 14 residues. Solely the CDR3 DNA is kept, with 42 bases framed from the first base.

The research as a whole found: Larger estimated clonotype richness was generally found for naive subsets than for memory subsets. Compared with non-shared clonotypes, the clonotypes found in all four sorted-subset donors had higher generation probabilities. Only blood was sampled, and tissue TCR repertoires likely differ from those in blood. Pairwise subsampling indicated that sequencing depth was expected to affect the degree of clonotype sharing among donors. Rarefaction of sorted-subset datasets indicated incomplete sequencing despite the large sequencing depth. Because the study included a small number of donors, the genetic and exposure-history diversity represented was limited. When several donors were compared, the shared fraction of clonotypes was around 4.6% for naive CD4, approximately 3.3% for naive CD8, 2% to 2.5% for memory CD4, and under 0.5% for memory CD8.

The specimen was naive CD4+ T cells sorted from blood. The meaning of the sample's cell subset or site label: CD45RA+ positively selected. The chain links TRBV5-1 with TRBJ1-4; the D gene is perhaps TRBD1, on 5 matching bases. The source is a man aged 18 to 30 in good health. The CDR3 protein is CASSPQSGREKLFF. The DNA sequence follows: TGCGCCAGCAGTCCCCAGTCAGGGAGGGAAAAACTGTTTTTT.